This T cell receptor (beta chain) was captured in a study of Graves' ophthalmopathy and Graves' hyperthyroidism. Findings of the study overall: Blood also harbored most expanded thyroid clonotypes above 0.001 frequency.

This CDR3 region has 13 residues. CDR1 is MNHEY, CDR2 SMNVEV, per germline (reference sequence). The V and J ends lost 2 bases and 7 bases respectively, with 11 bases between them. RNA transcripts were the template, and TCR beta CDR3 regions were amplified from them. First-round RT-PCR used HTBI primers; second-round multiplex PCR followed. TCRdb re-analysed the multiplex PCR reads in MiXCR, keeping a single row per CDR3 protein. The sample consists of some 370,000 distinct CDR3 sequences, about 18% of them appearing once. Orbital computed tomography, together with clinical symptoms, serum thyroxine, TRAb and thyroid ultrasound, was used for diagnosis. This clonotype was observed many times. Its matching antigen is unknown.

This sequence was found in an adult woman with stable Graves' hyperthyroidism. The chain is built from TRBV27 and TRBJ1-1; D is uncertain. Sequencing was carried out using peripheral blood. As DNA, the CDR3 is TGTGCCAGCAGTTTAAACCCAGGATTTGAAGCTTTCTTT. Its protein is CASSLNPGFEAFF.